This T cell receptor beta chain derives from a study of Graves' ophthalmopathy and Graves' hyperthyroidism. RNA transcripts served as template for amplifying TCR beta CDR3 sequences. Second-round multiplex PCR came after first-round RT-PCR with HTBI primers. TCRdb reanalysed the multiplex PCR reads using MiXCR and keeps one entry per CDR3 protein. In the table there are 45,000 to 60,000 distinct CDR3 sequences, approximately 50% of which are singletons. This clonotype has a count of ten or more. Every ophthalmopathy donor presented moderate-to-severe activity, CAS ≥3, NOSPECS ≥4 and duration under 3 months. Germline CDR1 and CDR2: SGHRS and YFSETQ. V was clipped by 4 bases and J by 0 bases; unmatched bases: 9. This CDR3 has 17 residues.

The V call is TRBV5-1, the J call TRBJ2-2; 7 bases match TRBD1. The sequenced sample was peripheral blood. This TCR derives from an adult woman with Graves' ophthalmopathy. CDR3 amino acids: CASSPRQGTANTGELFF. The DNA for the CDR3 is TGCGCCAGCAGCCCAAGACAGGGAACCGCGAACACCGGGGAGCTGTTTTTT.